The 22 T cell receptor beta chains below come from one sample, sequenced in a study of cytomegalovirus exposure and HLA in healthy donors. The PCR ran on 60 Vbeta and 13 Jbeta primers. Clones were sequenced by immunoSEQ multiplex PCR, and TCRdb holds only the in-frame ones, with some missing. The sample lists more than 85,000 clones; less than 90% were seen once. The sample taken for sequencing was PBMCs. The source is a middle-aged man in good health and CMV-seronegative.

The rearrangement links TRBV5-6 to TRBJ2-1; possibly TRBD2 for D (6 bases). CDR1 is SGHDT, CDR2 YYEEEE, per germline. Between the trimmed V and J ends, which lost 5 bases and 2 bases, there was a span of 17 bases. The CDR3 covers 16 residues. CDR3 nucleotides: TGTGCCAGCAGTCCTTTCGGCGGGGTCACCTACAATGAGCAGTTCTTC. Protein: CASSPFGGVTYNEQFF.

This clone has only one observation. The genes are TRBV2 and TRBJ1-1; D perhaps matches TRBD1 (5 bases). Trimming took off 6 bases at V and 3 bases at J, with 17 bases between the two ends. Germline CDR1 is SNHLY and CDR2 is FYNNEI. The CDR3 consists of 15 residues. In nucleotides, the CDR3 is TGTGCCAGCAGCGCCCCAGGGAAGGGTCACACTGAAGCTTTCTTT. Protein: CASSAPGKGHTEAFF. The whole variable domain, remainder taken from reference TRBV2 and TRBJ1-1, is EPEVTQTPSHQVTQMGQEVILRCVPISNHLYFYWYRQILGQKVEFLVSFYNNEISEKSEIFDDQFSVERPDGSNFTLKIRSTKLEDSAMYFCASSAPGKGHTEAFFGQGTRLTVV.

Note on this clone: Other DNA sequences in this specimen translate into the identical CDR3. The chain combines TRBV9 with TRBJ2-7, with D possibly TRBD1 on 6 matching bases. The germline V and J ends were trimmed by 4 bases and 6 bases, with 17 bases remaining between them. The CDR3 sequence is 14 residues long. CDR1 is SGDLS and CDR2 is YYNGEE in the germline V gene. CDR3 bases: TGTGCCAGCAGCTACACAGGGCACGCGCTCGAGCAGTACTTC. The encoded protein is CASSYTGHALEQYF.

The chain has TRBV7-2 and TRBJ2-5; TRBD1 agrees at 7 bases. Per the germline V gene, CDR1 is SGHTA and CDR2 is FQGNSA. CDR3 length equals 13 residues. Unmatched junction bases numbered 5, after V lost 5 bases and J lost 5 bases. This chain's CDR3 is CASSRGQLETQYF. CDR3 DNA sequence: TGTGCCAGCAGCCGGGGACAGTTGGAGACCCAGTACTTC.

The chain is built from TRBV4-3 and TRBJ2-1, with a possible D match to TRBD2 (5 bases). The V end was cut by 4 bases, the J end by 3 bases, with 13 bases between. The CDR3 runs 15 residues. Germline assignment: CDR1 LGHNA and CDR2 YSLEER. The CDR3 DNA reads TGCGCCAGCAGCCGGGAGAGACAAGACTACAATGAGCAGTTCTTC. It encodes CASSRERQDYNEQFF.

As for this clone: At one of its ends the junction is not consistent with the germline gene, which may arise from a read error. The chain combines TRBV7-7 with TRBJ2-7; 12 nucleotides match TRBD2. The CDR3 length is 14 residues. Germline CDR1 reads SSHAT; CDR2 reads FNYEAQ (reference sequence). CDR3 in DNA: TGTGCTAGCAGCCCTAGCGGGGGGGCGGGCGAGCAGTACTTC. As protein: CASSPSGGAGEQYF.

In its sample, this clone was seen once. This chain uses TRBV19 with TRBJ2-7; no clear D gene. The CDR3 is made up of 14 amino acids. With 1 base removed from V and 3 bases from J, the gap between germline ends came to 10 bases. Per germline, CDR1 LNHDA and CDR2 SQIVND (reference sequence). The CDR3 sequence is CASSIGNSYYEQYF. CDR3 DNA: TGTGCCAGTAGTATAGGGAACAGCTACTACGAGCAGTACTTC. The whole variable domain, filled in from reference TRBV19 and TRBJ2-7, reads DGGITQSPKYLFRKEGQNVTLSCEQNLNHDAMYWYRQDPGQGLRLIYYSQIVNDFQKGDIAEGYSVSREKKESFPLTVTSAQKNPTAFYLCASSIGNSYYEQYFGPGTRLTVT.

This clone showed up just a few times. The chain recombines TRBV11-2 with TRBJ1-2, with D unclear. From germline, CDR1 is SGHAT and CDR2 FQNNGV. Trimming left V 1 base short and J 8 bases short, with 8 bases between. The CDR3 contains 12 residues. For the CDR3, the DNA is TGTGCCAGCAGCTTAGGTCGAGGGGGCTACACCTTC. Translating gives CASSLGRGGYTF.

V is TRBV4-2 and J is TRBJ2-1, with TRBD1 as a possible D gene (5 bases). Trimming cost V 0 bases and J 10 bases, with 19 bases left between them. Germline-derived CDR1 and CDR2 are LGHNA and YNFKEQ. The CDR3 contains 16 residues. The CDR3 sequence: CASSQDRGSLTGEQFF. As DNA, the CDR3 is TGTGCCAGCAGCCAAGATAGGGGATCACTTACCGGCGAGCAGTTCTTC.

The rearrangement uses TRBV15 and TRBJ1-2, with D maybe TRBD1 (6 bases). Germline values: CDR1 LNHNV, CDR2 YYDKDF (reference sequence). V was clipped by 9 bases and J by 6 bases, with 26 bases between them. The CDR3 has 16 residues. The CDR3 here is CATYRTGTSRGDGYTF. The CDR3 nucleotides are TGTGCCACTTACAGAACAGGGACCTCCAGAGGTGATGGCTACACCTTC.

This clone appeared a single time. J is TRBJ1-2 and V is TRBV30; 9 bases are a match to TRBD1. CDR1 and CDR2 from the germline V gene are GTSNPN and SVGIG (reference sequence). The CDR3 consists of 12 residues. V dropped 2 bases and J dropped 7; count of bases not matched to a gene: 2. The CDR3 spells CAWSLTGGGYTF. CDR3 nucleotide sequence: TGTGCCTGGAGTTTGACAGGGGGTGGCTACACCTTC.

The chain employs TRBV19 and TRBJ2-7; 10 bases align to TRBD1. The germline V gene encodes CDR1 LNHDA and CDR2 SQIVND (reference sequence). J was trimmed by 7 bases and V by 6 bases; bases with no gene match: 9. The CDR3 has 14 amino acids. CDR3 coding DNA: TGTGCCAGTAGGCCGGGACAGGGGCTTTCGGAGCAGTACTTC. Translated: CASRPGQGLSEQYF.

The genes are TRBV6-1 and TRBJ1-6; maybe TRBD1 (5 bases). CDR1 MNHNS and CDR2 SASEGT come from the germline V gene. This CDR3 spans 16 amino acids. Trimming shortened V by 3 bases and J by 6 bases, and 15 bases separated the two germline ends. The CDR3 DNA reads as TGTGCCAGCAGTGAGGGACTAACGAGCGTTAATTCACCCCTCCACTTT. It specifies CASSEGLTSVNSPLHF.

The chain is built from TRBV11-1 and TRBJ2-7; TRBD2 matches 9 bases. This CDR3 comprises 15 residues. After removal of 7 bases from V and 1 base from J, the junction contained 8 bases not matched to a gene. The germline V gene encodes CDR1 SGHAT and CDR2 FQDESV (reference sequence). The CDR3 region has the DNA TGTGCCAGCATACTGTGGCGGGGGGGTTCCTACGAGCAGTACTTC. Amino acid sequence: CASILWRGGSYEQYF.

The chain is built from TRBV7-9 and TRBJ2-5, with a possible D match to TRBD1 (5 bases). Trimming cost V 1 base and J 2 bases, with 8 bases left between them. Germline lookup yields CDR1 SEHNR and CDR2 FQNEAQ (reference sequence). The CDR3 extends over 14 amino acids. CDR3 nucleotide sequence: TGTGCCAGCAGCTTAGGGGGCGGACAAGAGACCCAGTACTTC. Its translation is CASSLGGGQETQYF.

This clone was observed a few times. V gene TRBV7-2 combines with J gene TRBJ1-4; 7 nucleotides agree with TRBD1. The J segment lost 8 bases and the V segment lost 1 base, leaving 4 bases of the junction unmatched. Germline assignment: CDR1 SGHTA and CDR2 FQGNSA. CDR3 length equals 14 residues. CDR3 nucleotides: TGTGCCAGCAGCTTAGGCAGGGGGTGGGAAAAACTGTTTTTT. It translates to CASSLGRGWEKLFF.

This clone was observed once. The sample has other DNA sequences that encode this CDR3 too. The chain's CDR3 is CAISGDRGKDFSGELFF. In nucleotides, the CDR3 is TGTGCCATCAGTGGGGACAGGGGAAAGGATTTTTCCGGGGAGCTGTTTTTT. The chain combines TRBV10-3 with TRBJ2-2, with 10 bases matching TRBD1. The germline V gene encodes CDR1 ENHRY and CDR2 SYGVKD. The CDR3 loop spans 17 amino acids. Losses at the gene ends were 4 bases for V and 6 bases for J; bases not matched to a gene: 11.

This clone was seen only a few times. V usage is TRBV19 and J usage is TRBJ1-4; 7 bases fit TRBD1. V trimming: 6 bases; J trimming: 5 bases; junction bases outside the gene matches: 12. Germline V gene sequence: CDR1 LNHDA, CDR2 SQIVND (reference sequence). This CDR3 has 16 residues. CDR3 nucleotides: TGTGCCAGTAGACGAGGGGGCCTCACATCGAATGAAAAACTGTTTTTT. Translation gives CASRRGGLTSNEKLFF.

V usage is TRBV7-2 and J usage is TRBJ2-1; TRBD1 is a possible D gene (6 bases). Trimming removed 5 bases at V and 5 bases at J, with 13 bases between. The germline gives CDR1 SGHTA, CDR2 FQGNSA. CDR3 length: 14 amino acids. The CDR3 region has the DNA TGTGCCAGCAGCGCCGGGACAATGCACAATGAGCAGTTCTTC. Amino acid sequence: CASSAGTMHNEQFF.

This chain joins TRBV4-1 and TRBJ1-5; 8 nucleotides match TRBD1. The CDR3 length is 14 residues. Per the germline V gene, CDR1 is MGHRA and CDR2 is YSYEKL. The ends lost 0 bases at V and 6 bases at J; junction bases unmatched: 1. The CDR3 reads CASSQDRGLQPQHF. The CDR3 DNA follows: TGCGCCAGCAGCCAAGACAGGGGGCTTCAGCCCCAGCATTTT.

This chain connects TRBV19 to TRBJ1-5, with D uncertain. The CDR3 length is 15 residues. CDR1 is LNHDA, CDR2 SQIVND, per germline (reference sequence). The V end lost 5 bases, the J end lost 3 bases, and 14 bases lay between the germline ends. CDR3 amino acids: CASSSPGRFNQPQHF. The DNA for the CDR3 is TGTGCCAGTAGTTCCCCCGGCAGGTTCAATCAGCCCCAGCATTTT.

The chain employs TRBV6-1 and TRBJ1-2; D perhaps matches TRBD1 (5 bases). Germline V lookup: CDR1 MNHNS, CDR2 SASEGT. Trimming took off 3 bases at V and 5 bases at J, with 16 bases between the two ends. The CDR3 sequence is 15 residues long. This CDR3 reads CASSDSGVGRYGYTF. CDR3 nucleotide sequence: TGTGCCAGCAGTGACTCGGGGGTGGGGCGATATGGCTACACCTTC.